The present entry profiles one T cell receptor (beta chain) with its context. These data originate in a study of shared clonotypes between healthy human individuals. Clones were read by immunoSEQ multiplex PCR, and TCRdb kept only the in-frame ones, dropping some. The sample consists of 400,000 to 500,000 clones, 79% of them appearing once. CDR1 and CDR2 (germline): MGHRA, YSYEKL. CDR3 length: 17 residues. Trimming removed 4 bases from V and 2 bases from J; junction bases left unmatched: 10. Specimen: PBMCs. The rearrangement joins TRBV4-1 to TRBJ1-5; 8 bases match TRBD1. This clonotype was sampled from a woman aged 40 to 50 in good health. Some clones in this sample may be carry-over from other donors' samples. CDR3 loop: CASSPDSQGAGNQPQHF. CDR3 DNA: TGCGCCAGCAGCCCAGACTCCCAGGGGGCAGGCAATCAGCCCCAGCATTTT.